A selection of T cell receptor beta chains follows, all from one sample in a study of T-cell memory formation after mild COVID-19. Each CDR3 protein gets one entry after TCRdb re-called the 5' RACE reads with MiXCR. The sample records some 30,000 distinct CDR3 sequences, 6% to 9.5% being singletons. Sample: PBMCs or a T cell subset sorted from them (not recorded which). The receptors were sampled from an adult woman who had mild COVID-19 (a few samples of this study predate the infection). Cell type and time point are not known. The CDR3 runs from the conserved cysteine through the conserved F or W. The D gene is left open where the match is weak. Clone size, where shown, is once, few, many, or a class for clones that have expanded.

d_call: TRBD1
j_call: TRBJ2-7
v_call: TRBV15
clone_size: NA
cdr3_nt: TGTGCCACCAGCCCACTGGACAGGTACTCCGAGCAGTACTTC
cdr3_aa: CATSPLDRYSEQYF

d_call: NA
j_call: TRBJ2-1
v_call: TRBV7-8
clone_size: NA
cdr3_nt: TGTGCCAGCAGCTCAAGACAGTACAATGAGCAGTTCTTC
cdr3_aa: CASSSRQYNEQFF

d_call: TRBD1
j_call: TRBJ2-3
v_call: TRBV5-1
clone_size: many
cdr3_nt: TGCGCCAGCAGCTTACAGGGGCAAATCACAGATACGCAGTATTTT
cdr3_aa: CASSLQGQITDTQYF

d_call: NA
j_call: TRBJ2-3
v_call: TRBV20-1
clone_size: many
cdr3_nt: TGCAGTGCTAGAGATGCGACTAGGCCTCCCAACACAGATACGCAGTATTTT
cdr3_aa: CSARDATRPPNTDTQYF

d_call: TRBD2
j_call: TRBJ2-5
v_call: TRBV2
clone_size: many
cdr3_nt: TGTGCCAGCAGCACCGACCCCGTTAGCGGGGAGCAAGAGACCCAGTACTTC
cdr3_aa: CASSTDPVSGEQETQYF

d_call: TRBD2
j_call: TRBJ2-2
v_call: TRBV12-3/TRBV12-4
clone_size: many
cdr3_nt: TGTGCCAGCAGTTCCCCCCTAATATTAGCGGGGGGCCAACTGAACACCGGGGAGCTGTTTTTT
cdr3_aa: CASSSPLILAGGQLNTGELFF

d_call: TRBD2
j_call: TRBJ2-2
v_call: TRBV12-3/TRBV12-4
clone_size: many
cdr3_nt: TGTGCCAGCAGTTTCCCAGCGGGGGGGCGAGGCGGGGAGCTGTTTTTT
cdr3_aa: CASSFPAGGRGGELFF

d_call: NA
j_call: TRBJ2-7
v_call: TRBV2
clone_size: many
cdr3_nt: TGTGCCAGCAAAGACGGCACCTACGAGCAGTACTTC
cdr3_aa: CASKDGTYEQYF

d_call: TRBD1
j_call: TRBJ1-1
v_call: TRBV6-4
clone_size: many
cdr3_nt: TGTGCCAGCAGTCCCCAGGGGGGGAACACTGAAGCTTTCTTT
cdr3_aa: CASSPQGGNTEAFF

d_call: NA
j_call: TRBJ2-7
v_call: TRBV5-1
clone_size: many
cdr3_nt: TGCGCCAGCAGCTTGCCCAGGACAGGAGGGCCCTACGAGCAGTACTTC
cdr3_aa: CASSLPRTGGPYEQYF

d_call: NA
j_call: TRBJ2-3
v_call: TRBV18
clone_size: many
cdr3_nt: TGTGCCAGCTCCTCCGCCCCCCAGGGTATAGGGGATACGCAGTATTTT
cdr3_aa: CASSSAPQGIGDTQYF

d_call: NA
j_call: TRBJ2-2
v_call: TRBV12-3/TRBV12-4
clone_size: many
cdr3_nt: TGTGCCAGCAGTTTAGTTTGGGGGGACACCGGGGAGCTGTTTTTT
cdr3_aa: CASSLVWGDTGELFF

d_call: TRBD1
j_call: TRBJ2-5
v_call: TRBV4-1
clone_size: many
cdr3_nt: TGCGCCAGCGGGGACCGGGACAGACAAGAGACCCAGTACTTC
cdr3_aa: CASGDRDRQETQYF

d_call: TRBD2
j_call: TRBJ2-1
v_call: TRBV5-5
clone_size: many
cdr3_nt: TGTGCCAGCAGCACACTACCCCTGACTAGCGGGGGGGCGGGTGAGCAGTTCTTC
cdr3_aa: CASSTLPLTSGGAGEQFF

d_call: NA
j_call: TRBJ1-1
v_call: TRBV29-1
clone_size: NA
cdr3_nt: TGCAGCGGAACACAGGGCCGTACTGAAGCTTTCTTT
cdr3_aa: CSGTQGRTEAFF

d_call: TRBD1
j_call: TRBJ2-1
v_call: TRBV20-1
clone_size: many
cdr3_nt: TGCAGTGCTATAGGGGACAGGGACAATGAGCAGTTCTTC
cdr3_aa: CSAIGDRDNEQFF

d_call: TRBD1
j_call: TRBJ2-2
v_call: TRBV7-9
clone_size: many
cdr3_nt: TGTGCCAGCCCAGCGGGACAGGGGGAAGTTAACACCGGGGAGCTGTTTTTT
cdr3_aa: CASPAGQGEVNTGELFF

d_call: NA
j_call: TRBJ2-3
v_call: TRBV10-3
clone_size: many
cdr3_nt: TGTGCCATCAGTGAGTCCAGTTCGGGGTCTAGCGTCCACCCAGATACGCAGTATTTT
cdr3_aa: CAISESSSGSSVHPDTQYF

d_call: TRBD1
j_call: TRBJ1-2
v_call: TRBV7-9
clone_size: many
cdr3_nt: TGTGCCAGCAGCAATCACTGGACAGGGGAGGATGGCTACACCTTC
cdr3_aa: CASSNHWTGEDGYTF

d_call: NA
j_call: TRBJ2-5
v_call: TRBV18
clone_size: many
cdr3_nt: TGTGCCAGCTCACCACGACAGGAAGAGACCCAGTACTTC
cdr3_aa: CASSPRQEETQYF

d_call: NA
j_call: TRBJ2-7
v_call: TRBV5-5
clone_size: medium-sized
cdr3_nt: TGTGCCAGCAGCCCGAATGGGGGACCCTACGAGCAGTACTTC
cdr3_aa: CASSPNGGPYEQYF

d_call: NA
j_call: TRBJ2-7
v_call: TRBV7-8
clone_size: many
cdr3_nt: TGTGCCAGCAGCTTAGGAGGGGGCTACGAGCAGTACTTC
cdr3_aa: CASSLGGGYEQYF

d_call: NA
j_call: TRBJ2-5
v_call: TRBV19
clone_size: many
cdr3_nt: TGTGCCAGTAGTATAGGGGTATCGGAGACCCAGTACTTC
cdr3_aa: CASSIGVSETQYF

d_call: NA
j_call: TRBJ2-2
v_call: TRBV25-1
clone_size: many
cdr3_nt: TGTGCCAGCAGTGAATATGGTAGGGAAGCGCGGAACACCGGGGAGCTGTTTTTT
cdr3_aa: CASSEYGREARNTGELFF

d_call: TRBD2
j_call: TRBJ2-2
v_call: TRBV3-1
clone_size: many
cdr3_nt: TGTGCCAGCAGCCAAGACGTAGTAGCGGGACATACGAACACCGGGGAGCTGTTTTTT
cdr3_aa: CASSQDVVAGHTNTGELFF

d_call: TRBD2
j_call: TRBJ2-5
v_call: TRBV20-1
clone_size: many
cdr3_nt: TGCAGTGCTAGTGGGGGGACTAGCATCCGGGAGACCCAGTACTTC
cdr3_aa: CSASGGTSIRETQYF

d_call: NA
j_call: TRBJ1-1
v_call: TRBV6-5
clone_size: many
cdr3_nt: TGTGCCAGCAGTTACTATGGGGGAGGGACTGAAGCTTTCTTT
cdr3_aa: CASSYYGGGTEAFF